This T cell receptor beta chain was profiled in a study of blood T cell repertoires in COVID-19. Study-level information: In each case, the material was cDNA or gDNA derived from T cells, B-cell-depleted T cells, or PBMCs.

TCRdb's copy holds only in-frame clones and misses some; the assay was immunoSEQ multiplex PCR. This table has 60,000 to 70,000 clones, about 90% appearing once. V lost 1 base and J lost 0, with 7 bases in between. Germline values: CDR1 LGHDT, CDR2 YNNKEL (reference sequence). CDR3 length: 15 amino acids. This chain joins TRBV3-1 (or the pseudogene TRBV3-2) and TRBJ1-3; the D is unclear. The origin of this receptor is a woman aged 60-75 years with COVID-19, enrolled during active disease. The specimen was peripheral blood. The CDR3 sequence: CASSQVRFSGNTIYF. In DNA form, the CDR3 reads TGTGCCAGCAGCCAAGTCAGGTTCTCTGGAAACACCATATATTTT.